The 8 T cell receptor beta chains below all came from one sample that was sequenced in a study of blood T cell repertoires in COVID-19. Assay: immunoSEQ multiplex PCR; the TCRdb copy retains only in-frame clones and omits some. Here the sample spans 310,000 or so clones, 88% being singletons. Material: peripheral blood. The origin of the receptors is a young woman with COVID-19, enrolled during active disease.

V is TRBV4-3 and J is TRBJ2-5; D possibly corresponds to TRBD2 (6 bases). CDR1 is LGHNA and CDR2 is YSLEER in the germline V gene. V gave up 4 bases and J gave up 5 bases, with 17 bases separating them. The CDR3 length is 15 residues. The CDR3 spells CASSRARGNEETQYF. The CDR3 DNA reads TGCGCCAGCAGCCGGGCCCGGGGGAACGAGGAGACCCAGTACTTC.

The V gene is TRBV6-1, the J gene TRBJ1-5, with no clear D. The V end lost 2 bases, the J end lost 2 bases, and 25 bases lay between the germline ends. The germline gives CDR1 MNHNS, CDR2 SASEGT. This CDR3 region has 20 residues. The CDR3 DNA sequence: TGTGCCAGCAGTGAAATCGCCTCAAGCTTCAGCCTCGGGGGCAATCAGCCCCAGCATTTT. Translating gives CASSEIASSFSLGGNQPQHF.

This clone was recorded once. This rearrangement joins TRBV12-3 or TRBV12-4 to TRBJ1-2; D gene unclear. The length of the CDR3 is 13 residues. V lost 3 bases, J lost 2 bases, and 7 bases lay in between. The CDR3 protein is CASSFAGNYGYTF. CDR3 nucleotide sequence: TGTGCCAGCAGTTTTGCGGGGAACTATGGCTACACCTTC.

The V and J genes are TRBV4-1 and TRBJ1-1, with 10 bases fitting TRBD1. This CDR3 is 15 amino acids long. V trimming: 4 bases; J trimming: 3 bases; junction bases outside the gene matches: 5. Germline V CDR1 and CDR2: MGHRA, YSYEKL. CDR3 protein: CASSRLGQGYTEAFF. In nucleotides, the CDR3 is TGCGCCAGCAGCCGGCTGGGACAGGGGTACACTGAAGCTTTCTTT.

The chain joins TRBV4-1 to TRBJ1-4, with 9 positions matching TRBD1. CDR3 size: 14 residues. Germline CDR1 and CDR2: MGHRA and YSYEKL. With V trimmed by 3 bases and J by 7 bases, 3 bases remained unmatched. The CDR3 sequence is CASSHNRGPEKLFF. As DNA, the CDR3 is TGCGCCAGCAGCCACAACAGGGGGCCTGAAAAACTGTTTTTT.

The rearrangement uses TRBV2 and TRBJ2-1, with a possible D match to TRBD2 (5 bases). Trimming took off 6 bases at V and 9 bases at J, with 18 bases between the two ends. The CDR3 consists of 14 residues. CDR1 is SNHLY, CDR2 FYNNEI, per germline. As DNA, the CDR3 is TGTGCCAGCAGCCGCCTCACTAGTACGGCTGAGCAGTTCTTC. This sequence encodes CASSRLTSTAEQFF. The full variable domain, rest sourced from reference TRBV2 and TRBJ2-1, is EPEVTQTPSHQVTQMGQEVILRCVPISNHLYFYWYRQILGQKVEFLVSFYNNEISEKSEIFDDQFSVERPDGSNFTLKIRSTKLEDSAMYFCASSRLTSTAEQFFGPGTRLTVL.

The rearrangement uses TRBV14 and TRBJ2-1; no definite D call. Germline V CDR1 and CDR2: SGHDN, FVKESK. V lost 1 base and J 3 bases, leaving 4 bases between the germline ends. The CDR3 has 13 residues. Here the CDR3 DNA reads TGTGCCAGCAGCCAAGTCTTCTACAATGAGCAGTTCTTC. The encoded protein is CASSQVFYNEQFF. Full variable domain (outside the CDR3, taken from reference TRBV14 and TRBJ2-1): EAGVTQFPSHSVIEKGQTVTLRCDPISGHDNLYWYRRVMGKEIKFLLHFVKESKQDESGMPNNRFLAERTGGTYSTLKVQPAELEDSGVYFCASSQVFYNEQFFGPGTRLTVL.

Details on this clone: Distinct nucleotide sequences in the sample also encode this CDR3. CDR3 in amino acids: CASSRTGGNEQYF. In DNA, the CDR3 is TGTGCCAGCAGTAGAACAGGAGGGAACGAGCAGTACTTC. The chain employs TRBV28 and TRBJ2-7, with a weak D call TRBD2 (6 bases). CDR1 and CDR2 from the germline V gene are MDHEN and SYDVKM. The CDR3 extends over 13 amino acids. V was shortened by 5 bases and J by 5 bases, with 13 bases between the two germline ends.